The 7 T cell receptor beta chains presented below share a single source sample, sequenced in a study of T cell changes during pregnancy in multiple sclerosis. Sequencing used immunoSEQ multiplex PCR; TCRdb keeps in-frame clones, though not all of them. The data contain some 96,000 clones, 92% of them singletons. Sequenced here: peripheral blood, sampled after pregnancy. All receptors come from a female donor with multiple sclerosis, enrolled in a pregnancy study.

Written as DNA, the CDR3 is TGTGCCAGCAGCTGGGGTAGCGACGATACGCAGTATTTT. It yields the protein CASSWGSDDTQYF. The V gene is TRBV5-4, the J gene TRBJ2-3; maybe TRBD2 (5 bases). V was shortened by 3 bases and J by 6 bases, with 11 bases between the two germline ends. The germline V gene has CDR1 SGHNT and CDR2 YYREEE (reference sequence). There are 13 residues in the CDR3.

The gene calls are TRBV19 and TRBJ1-1; D call uncertain. Germline-derived CDR1 and CDR2 are LNHDA and SQIVND (reference sequence). V lost 3 bases to trimming and J lost 6 bases, with 14 bases between them. The CDR3 is 14 amino acids. The CDR3: CASSMVRGTPEAFF. The CDR3 coding sequence is TGTGCCAGTAGTATGGTTCGGGGAACCCCTGAAGCTTTCTTT.

The chain has TRBV19 and TRBJ1-5; 9 bases are a match to TRBD1. CDR1 is LNHDA, CDR2 SQIVND, per germline (reference sequence). After removal of 5 bases from V and 4 bases from J, the junction contained 3 bases not matched to a gene. The CDR3 totals 14 residues. This CDR3 reads CASSWDRDNQPQHF. The DNA for the CDR3 is TGTGCCAGTAGTTGGGACAGGGATAATCAGCCCCAGCATTTT.

The rearrangement joins TRBV14 to TRBJ2-7, with D unresolved. Trimming took 5 bases from V and 0 from J, leaving 8 bases between them. The CDR3 is 13 residues long. Germline V CDR1 and CDR2: SGHDN, FVKESK. This CDR3 is CASSDLISYEQYF. In DNA, the CDR3 is TGTGCCAGCAGCGACTTGATCTCCTACGAGCAGTACTTC.

V usage is TRBV5-3 and J usage is TRBJ2-7; 8 nucleotides match TRBD1. TRBV5-3 qualifies as an ORF whose function is uncertain. The CDR3 totals 15 residues. After removal of 4 bases from V and 2 bases from J, the junction contained 8 bases not matched to a gene. CDR3 nucleotides: TGTGCCAGAAGCCTCCGGGACAGGAGCCCCTACGAGCAGTACTTC. Translated: CARSLRDRSPYEQYF.

This clone was seen a single time. The chain combines TRBV18 with TRBJ1-3; 7 bases align to TRBD1. The CDR3 loop spans 16 amino acids. Germline CDR1 and CDR2: KGHSH and LQKENI. V was pared by 3 bases and J by 0 bases, with 5 bases of the junction left unmatched. CDR3 in amino acids: CASSPNTGASGNTIYF. For the CDR3, the DNA is TGTGCCAGCTCACCTAATACAGGGGCCTCTGGAAACACCATATATTTT.

The J gene is TRBJ1-2, the V gene TRBV5-6; D is uncertain. V was pared by 1 base and J by 8 bases, with 9 bases between. Germline V gene sequence: CDR1 SGHDT, CDR2 YYEEEE. CDR3 length: 12 amino acids. Here the CDR3 DNA reads TGTGCCAGCAGCTTGTTAGGGAGAGGCTACACCTTC. Translation gives CASSLLGRGYTF.